This T cell receptor beta chain appears in the sequencing data of a study of blood T cell repertoires in COVID-19. Using immunoSEQ multiplex PCR, the repertoire was profiled, and TCRdb retains in-frame clones only, with some absent. The sample comprises about 200,000 clones, 85% to 95% of which are singletons, and about 0.76% rests with the top ten. Patients at the Seattle site were enrolled during active infection and followed longitudinally. Material: peripheral blood. The clonotype comes from a man younger than 45 with COVID-19, enrolled during active disease.

CDR3 nucleotides: TGTGCCAGCAATCAGGAAGAAAAACTGTTTTTT. It codes for CASNQEEKLFF. The V gene is TRBV6-5, the J gene TRBJ1-4; D is unresolved. This CDR3 contains 11 residues. CDR1 and CDR2 from the germline V gene are MNHEY and SVGAGI. V lost 7 bases, J lost 8 bases, and 8 bases lay in between.